This T cell receptor (beta chain) was found in a study of shared clonotypes between healthy human individuals. In the study overall: Three men and a couple of women, aged 18 to 49, were donors.

Notes on this clone: This same CDR3 is encoded by further DNA sequences in the sample.

Germline V gene lookup returns CDR1 SGHVS and CDR2 FNYEAQ. This CDR3 contains 15 residues. The ends were cut back, 6 bases at V and 0 bases at J, with 12 bases in the middle. Original processing notes: There were no quality scores in the junction-only immunoSEQ sequences, so filtering differed. Sequenced by immunoSEQ multiplex PCR; TCRdb stores in-frame clones only, minus some. V, J and clone size derive from that table, while D and trimming were established from the DNA sequence. The table records about a million clones, about 75% of them present only once. This rearrangement joins TRBV7-6 to TRBJ2-1; perhaps TRBD2 as D (5 bases). Sequencing used memory CD4+ T cells sorted from blood. Subset in this sample: CD45RA-negative fraction. This receptor was taken from a man aged 18 to 29 in good health. The CDR3 DNA reads as TGTGCCAGCAGTAGCGCCGTAAGCTCCTACAATGAGCAGTTCTTC. Amino acid sequence: CASSSAVSSYNEQFF.